This TCR beta chain was observed in a study of T cell repertoires in cytomegalovirus infection. Study details: In public TCR beta signatures, there were indications of both CMV infection and matching HLA type.

V lost 5 bases and J lost 6; bases outside the gene matches: 11. This CDR3 region has 15 residues. The germline V gene has CDR1 MDHEN and CDR2 SYDVKM. On this clonotype itself: What it binds is not known.

Whole-study results and caveats: Cumulated frequencies of public TCR beta families served to identify carriers of CMV plus the relevant HLA. Dominating the ex vivo response were HLA-C-restricted CMV-specific TCR beta clonotypes.

TCRdb reprocessed the reads with MiXCR, giving one entry per CDR3 protein. The data contain 250,000 to 300,000 distinct CDR3 sequences, roughly 24% of them singletons. The specimen was PBMCs. V is TRBV28 and J is TRBJ2-7, with TRBD1 matching 9 bases. The clonotype was recovered from a human donor in good health (CMV status not recorded). Some clones in this sample may be carry-over from other donors' samples. This CDR3 is CASSTPGQGIGEQYF. The CDR3 coding sequence is TGTGCCAGCAGTACCCCGGGACAGGGCATAGGCGAGCAGTACTTC.